The 27 T cell receptor beta chains presented below share a single source sample, sequenced in a study of T cells in narcolepsy. Here immunoSEQ multiplex PCR was the method, and the copy in TCRdb shows in-frame clones only, minus some. The data contain roughly 38,000 clones, about 85% of them singletons. Material: CD45RA- memory CD4+ T cells from PBMCs. All receptors come from a human donor with narcolepsy.

The chain couples TRBV7-2 to TRBJ1-1; no firm D call. The CDR3 contains 13 residues. Trimming took 0 bases from V and 1 from J, leaving 3 bases between them. Looked up from germline, CDR1 is SGHTA and CDR2 is FQGNSA. This CDR3 reads CASSLAPNTEAFF. In DNA form, the CDR3 reads TGTGCCAGCAGCTTAGCCCCGAACACTGAAGCTTTCTTT.

This chain connects TRBV7-9 to TRBJ2-7; D is undetermined. CDR3 length: 14 amino acids. The V gene's germline CDR1 is SEHNR and CDR2 FQNEAQ (reference sequence). Trimming took off 4 bases at V and 5 bases at J, with 15 bases between the two ends. For the CDR3, the DNA is TGTGCCAGCAGCTCCCGTGGTATGGGGAACGAGCAGTACTTC. This encodes CASSSRGMGNEQYF. Drawing the rest from reference TRBV7-9 and TRBJ2-7, the complete variable domain is DTGVSQNPRHKITKRGQNVTFRCDPISEHNRLYWYRQTLGQGPEFLTYFQNEAQLEKSRLLSDRFSAERPKGSFSTLEIQRTEQGDSAMYLCASSSRGMGNEQYFGPGTRLTVT.

The chain has TRBV18 and TRBJ1-3; the D is unclear. From germline, CDR1 is KGHSH and CDR2 LQKENI. This CDR3 contains 15 residues. V lost 3 bases, J lost 1 base, and 10 bases lay in between. CDR3 residues: CASSPPDHSGNTIYF. The CDR3 nucleotides are TGTGCCAGCTCACCCCCGGACCATTCTGGAAACACCATATATTTT.

The chain links TRBV6-5 to TRBJ1-1; a possible D gene is TRBD1 (6 bases). Germline V CDR1 and CDR2: MNHEY, SVGAGI. This CDR3 has 14 residues. The ends were cut back, 1 base at V and 3 bases at J, with 9 bases in the middle. DNA of the CDR3: TGTGCCAGCAGTTACTATAGACAGGACACTGAAGCTTTCTTT. Its protein is CASSYYRQDTEAFF.

The chain links TRBV11-2 to TRBJ1-5; D possibly corresponds to TRBD1 (5 bases). The CDR3 spans 13 residues. Germline V lookup: CDR1 SGHAT, CDR2 FQNNGV. V was cut by 5 bases and J by 3 bases, with 8 bases left in between. CDR3 DNA sequence: TGTGCCAGCAGCCAAGGGACCAATCAGCCCCAGCATTTT. It encodes CASSQGTNQPQHF. The entire variable domain, with the rest obtained from reference TRBV11-2 and TRBJ1-5, is as follows: EAGVAQSPRYKIIEKRQSVAFWCNPISGHATLYWYQQILGQGPKLLIQFQNNGVVDDSQLPKDRFSAERLKGVDSTLKIQPAKLEDSAVYLCASSQGTNQPQHFGDGTRLSIL.

This chain links TRBV7-3 with TRBJ2-7; a weak D match, TRBD2 (6 bases). The CDR3 has 13 residues. Germline V gene lookup returns CDR1 SGHTA and CDR2 FQGTGA. V lost 5 bases, J lost 7 bases, and 15 bases lay in between. The CDR3 nucleotides are TGTGCCAGCAGCCTAGAGGAGGGGAGGGAGCAGTACTTC. It is translated as CASSLEEGREQYF.

The genes are TRBV6-5 and TRBJ1-1, with unresolved D. V shed 6 bases and J shed 0 bases, with 14 bases lying between them. The CDR3 runs 15 residues. CDR1 is MNHEY, CDR2 SVGAGI, per germline. The CDR3 region has the DNA TGTGCCAGCAGGCGACCAGTCGAAATGAACACTGAAGCTTTCTTT. As protein: CASRRPVEMNTEAFF.

CDR3 DNA: TGTGCCACCCGACAGGGGGCAATCTATGGCTACACCTTC. It is translated as CATRQGAIYGYTF. This rearrangement joins TRBV2 to TRBJ1-2, with 10 bases identical to TRBD1. Looked up from germline, CDR1 is SNHLY and CDR2 is FYNNEI. The ends lost 10 bases at V and 4 bases at J; junction bases unmatched: 6. The CDR3 length is 13 residues.

The chain employs TRBV2 and TRBJ2-1; maybe TRBD2 (5 bases). The CDR3 is made up of 13 amino acids. V was clipped by 6 bases and J by 5 bases, with 11 bases between them. Germline V gene sequence: CDR1 SNHLY, CDR2 FYNNEI. CDR3 DNA sequence: TGTGCCAGCAGGACTATCGTCCACAATGAGCAGTTCTTC. Amino acid sequence: CASRTIVHNEQFF.

This clone was recorded a few times. This chain connects TRBV6-5 to TRBJ1-3; D remains ambiguous. The V end lost 2 bases, the J end lost 0 bases, and 8 bases lay between the germline ends. Looked up from germline, CDR1 is MNHEY and CDR2 is SVGAGI. The CDR3 runs 15 residues. CDR3 DNA: TGTGCCAGCAGTTACGAAGGTTCCTCTGGAAACACCATATATTTT. Residues: CASSYEGSSGNTIYF.

The chain recombines TRBV27 with TRBJ1-1; a weak D match, TRBD1 (6 bases). The CDR3 is made up of 14 amino acids. CDR1 MNHEY and CDR2 SMNVEV come from the germline V gene (reference sequence). V was clipped by 3 bases and J by 7 bases, with 15 bases between them. CDR3 in amino acids: CASSLMGGLGEAFF. The DNA of the CDR3 is TGTGCCAGCAGTTTGATGGGGGGCCTGGGTGAAGCTTTCTTT.

The chain has TRBV4-1 and TRBJ1-2; D ambiguous. The length of the CDR3 is 16 residues. Germline V gene lookup returns CDR1 MGHRA and CDR2 YSYEKL. V gave up 3 bases and J gave up 0 bases, with 14 bases separating them. The CDR3 is CASSQGFKGANYGYTF. The CDR3 DNA reads as TGCGCCAGCAGCCAGGGGTTCAAGGGAGCTAACTATGGCTACACCTTC.

This chain joins TRBV6-5 and TRBJ1-2; D might be TRBD1 (5 bases). This CDR3 has 13 amino acids. Germline-derived CDR1 and CDR2 are MNHEY and SVGAGI. The ends were cut back, 6 bases at V and 5 bases at J, with 13 bases in the middle. DNA for the CDR3: TGTGCCAGCAGCCAGACAGCCAGTTATGGCTACACCTTC. This codes for CASSQTASYGYTF.

The CDR3 spells CASSLDTYSYNEQFF. CDR3 DNA sequence: TGTGCCAGCAGCTTAGATACCTACTCCTACAATGAGCAGTTCTTC. The V call is TRBV11-3, the J call TRBJ2-1; D uncertain. V was trimmed by 0 bases and J by 0 bases, leaving 6 bases between them. The CDR3 loop spans 15 amino acids. The germline V gene has CDR1 SGHNT and CDR2 YENEEA.

The chain carries TRBV18 and TRBJ2-3; 7 nucleotides align to TRBD2. The length of the CDR3 is 15 residues. V was clipped by 3 bases and J by 2 bases; unmatched bases: 5. Germline V gives CDR1 KGHSH, CDR2 LQKENI. The CDR3 DNA is TGTGCCAGCTCACCCCAGGCGGGGGTCACAGATACGCAGTATTTT. Residues: CASSPQAGVTDTQYF.

CDR3 nucleotides: TGTGCCAGCAGCTCACAGGTCCCCTACGAGCAGTACTTC. This gives the protein CASSSQVPYEQYF. The chain carries TRBV7-2 and TRBJ2-7, with D perhaps TRBD1 (5 bases). CDR1 and CDR2 from the germline V gene are SGHTA and FQGNSA. The ends were cut back, 4 bases at V and 2 bases at J, with 9 bases in the middle. The CDR3 is made up of 13 amino acids.

The V call is TRBV12-5, the J call TRBJ1-3; 9 positions match TRBD1. This CDR3 spans 17 amino acids. Germline CDR1 is LGHNT and CDR2 is FRNRAP. Trimming took 0 bases from V and 1 from J; bases not matched to a gene: 4. This chain's CDR3 is CASGLVTGQGSGNTIYF. CDR3 bases: TGTGCTAGTGGTTTGGTAACGGGACAGGGTTCTGGAAACACCATATATTTT.

The genes are TRBV5-4 and TRBJ1-2; 9 bases are a match to TRBD1. In germline, CDR1 is SGHNT, CDR2 YYREEE (reference sequence). This CDR3 region has 16 residues. Unmatched junction bases numbered 8, after V lost 4 bases and J lost 1 base. The CDR3 loop reads CASSPPGTGNNYGYTF. In DNA, the CDR3 is TGTGCCAGCAGCCCGCCCGGGACAGGGAATAACTATGGCTACACCTTC.

This clone was counted a single time. The rearrangement links TRBV15 to TRBJ2-7; 8 bases are a match to TRBD2. Trimming cost V 3 bases and J 2 bases; bases outside gene matches: 6. Germline assignment: CDR1 LNHNV and CDR2 YYDKDF (reference sequence). The CDR3 spans 15 residues. The chain's CDR3 is CATSSGRGGTYEQYF. CDR3 sequence (DNA): TGTGCCACCAGCAGTGGCCGGGGGGGAACCTACGAGCAGTACTTC.

The V gene is TRBV30, the J gene TRBJ1-4; no firm D call. CDR1 is GTSNPN, CDR2 SVGIG, per germline (reference sequence). The V and J ends lost 3 bases and 8 bases respectively, with 7 bases between them. The CDR3 loop spans 11 amino acids. CDR3 sequence (DNA): TGTGCCTGGAGCATCAGGGAAAAACTGTTTTTT. Translating gives CAWSIREKLFF.

In its sample, this clone was seen once. The gene calls are TRBV6-6 and TRBJ1-5; D call uncertain. CDR3 length: 15 amino acids. With 2 bases removed from V and 1 base from J, the gap between germline ends came to 9 bases. Looked up from germline, CDR1 is MNHNY and CDR2 is SVGAGI (reference sequence). CDR3 in DNA: TGTGCCAGCAGTTACAAGAAGGGCAGCAATCAGCCCCAGCATTTT. Its translation: CASSYKKGSNQPQHF.

The genes are TRBV5-6 and TRBJ1-2; D remains ambiguous. Germline CDR1 SGHDT, CDR2 YYEEEE. The CDR3 runs to 13 residues. The V end lost 4 bases, the J end lost 4 bases, and 11 bases lay between the germline ends. The chain's CDR3 is CASSPLHVYGYTF. The CDR3 region has the DNA TGTGCCAGCAGCCCCCTGCATGTCTATGGCTACACCTTC.

The rearrangement links TRBV6-6 to TRBJ2-5; 7 bases match TRBD1. The closer fit of TRBJ2-7 to the DNA end suggests the J call may be wrong. The CDR3 has 14 residues. Germline V lookup: CDR1 MNHNY, CDR2 SVGAGI (reference sequence). DNA of the CDR3: TGTGCCAGCAGGTTCCAGGGGGTATCCTACGAGCAGTACTTC. This sequence encodes CASRFQGVSYEQYF.

The V and J genes are TRBV4-2 and TRBJ2-5; 9 bases align to TRBD2. From germline, CDR1 is LGHNA and CDR2 YNFKEQ. This CDR3 contains 17 residues. The V gene end was trimmed by 1 base and the J gene end by 2 bases; junction bases not matched to a gene: 8. In nucleotides, the CDR3 is TGTGCCAGCAGCCAAGGGGGTAGCGGGGGATTACAAGAGACCCAGTACTTC. This gives the protein CASSQGGSGGLQETQYF.

This CDR3 is CASSLLLINTEAFF. CDR3 DNA: TGTGCCAGCAGCTTACTGCTGATCAACACTGAAGCTTTCTTT. This chain connects TRBV7-2 to TRBJ1-1; no clear D. V was trimmed by 2 bases and J by 2 bases, leaving 9 bases between them. CDR1 is SGHTA and CDR2 is FQGNSA in the germline V gene. The CDR3 is 14 amino acids.

V and J are TRBV2 and TRBJ1-5; 7 nucleotides line up with TRBD1. V dropped 6 bases and J dropped 3; count of bases not matched to a gene: 2. This CDR3 spans 13 amino acids. CDR1 and CDR2 (germline): SNHLY, FYNNEI. The CDR3 here is CASSDRDNQPQHF. The CDR3 DNA reads TGTGCCAGCAGCGACAGGGACAATCAGCCCCAGCATTTT.

The chain joins TRBV19 to TRBJ1-4; the D is unclear. Germline-derived CDR1 and CDR2 are LNHDA and SQIVND (reference sequence). V dropped 4 bases and J dropped 7 bases, with 16 bases sitting between them. The CDR3 is made up of 15 amino acids. The CDR3 protein is CASSTGPIGGEKLFF. The CDR3 DNA is TGTGCCAGTAGTACCGGGCCTATTGGAGGTGAAAAACTGTTTTTT.